Listed below are T cell receptor beta chains from one sample, sequenced in a study of blood T cell repertoires in COVID-19. Method: immunoSEQ multiplex PCR; TCRdb's copy keeps in-frame clones and lacks some. The table lists some 330,000 clones, 85% to 90% of them singletons. The sample taken for sequencing was peripheral blood. The receptors derive from a woman in her twenties or thirties with COVID-19, enrolled during active disease. CDR3s include the opening cysteine and the closing phenylalanine or tryptophan. Fields, in order: clone size, V gene, D gene, J gene, CDR3 DNA, CDR3 protein. The D gene is left open where the match is weak. The size of a clone is reported for some rows only, either as once, few or many, or as a class for expanded clones.

size: -
V: TRBV14
D: TRBD1
J: TRBJ1-5
DNA: TGTGCCAGCAGCCATGGTGGGACAGTCGTAACATTAGTAGTGCCCCAGCATTTT
CDR3: CASSHGGTVVTLVVPQHF

size: -
V: TRBV2
D: TRBD1
J: TRBJ1-2
DNA: TGTGCCAGCAGTAATGACAGGGCCCCTGGCGGCACCTTC
CDR3: CASSNDRAPGGTF

size: -
V: TRBV28
D: -
J: TRBJ1-2
DNA: TGTGCCAGCAGACTAAGTGGCAGGGCGTATGGCTACACCTTC
CDR3: CASRLSGRAYGYTF

size: -
V: TRBV5-1
D: -
J: TRBJ2-1
DNA: TGCGCCAGCAGCTTGGCGGGGAATGAGCAGTTCTTC
CDR3: CASSLAGNEQFF

size: -
V: TRBV7-2
D: TRBD2
J: TRBJ2-1
DNA: TGTGCCAGCAGTTCCGGGACTAGCGGGGGGAATGAGCAGTTCTTC
CDR3: CASSSGTSGGNEQFF

size: -
V: TRBV7-6
D: -
J: TRBJ1-1
DNA: TGTGCCAGCAGACTAGGACGGAACACTGAAGCTTTCTTT
CDR3: CASRLGRNTEAFF

size: -
V: TRBV7-2
D: -
J: TRBJ2-1
DNA: TGTGCCAGCAGCTATGGTCAGGGATACGAGCAGTTCTTC
CDR3: CASSYGQGYEQFF

size: -
V: TRBV6-5
D: -
J: TRBJ2-1
DNA: TGTGCCAGCGATTCGGGGAGCCACTACAATGAGCAGTTCTTC
CDR3: CASDSGSHYNEQFF

size: -
V: TRBV11-3
D: -
J: TRBJ2-5
DNA: TGTGCCAGCAGTCAATATTCGGGGGAGACCCAGTACTTC
CDR3: CASSQYSGETQYF

size: -
V: TRBV5-8
D: TRBD2
J: TRBJ2-2
DNA: TGTGCCAGCAGCTTGGGACTAGCGGGGGGCACCGGGGAGCTGTTTTTT
CDR3: CASSLGLAGGTGELFF

size: -
V: TRBV12-5
D: TRBD1
J: TRBJ2-2
DNA: TGTGCTAGTGGTTTGGTTCCGCCCCCGACAGGGCCGACCGGGGAGCTGTTTTTT
CDR3: CASGLVPPPTGPTGELFF

size: once
V: TRBV6-2/TRBV6-3
D: TRBD1
J: TRBJ1-5
DNA: TGTGCCAGCAGTTACTACCCGGGACAGGGTATCAATCAGCCCCAGCATTTT
CDR3: CASSYYPGQGINQPQHF

size: -
V: TRBV6-5
D: -
J: TRBJ2-2
DNA: TGTGCCAGCAGGTCGGAGGGTCCCGGGGAGCTGTTTTTT
CDR3: CASRSEGPGELFF

size: -
V: TRBV5-5
D: -
J: TRBJ2-7
DNA: TGTGCCAGCAGCTTGGGTAGGGGAGGCTACGAGCAGTACTTC
CDR3: CASSLGRGGYEQYF

size: -
V: TRBV5-1
D: TRBD1
J: TRBJ1-3
DNA: TGCGCCAGCAGCCTATCGACAGGGGCTGGAAACACCATATATTTT
CDR3: CASSLSTGAGNTIYF

size: once
V: TRBV6-2/TRBV6-3
D: -
J: TRBJ2-5
DNA: TGTGCCAGCAGCAACAGGGAGGAGACCCAGTACTTC
CDR3: CASSNREETQYF

size: -
V: TRBV5-1
D: -
J: TRBJ2-1
DNA: TGCGCCAGCAGACGTCGGACAGACGATAAAGAGCAGTTCTTC
CDR3: CASRRRTDDKEQFF

size: -
V: TRBV6-1
D: -
J: TRBJ2-2
DNA: TGTGCCAGCGGTGGCGGGGCTGACACCGGGGAGCTGTTTTTT
CDR3: CASGGGADTGELFF

size: -
V: TRBV5-1
D: TRBD2
J: TRBJ2-5
DNA: TGCGCCAGCAGCCCGAGCCCTAGCGGGGGAGGTACCCAGTACTTC
CDR3: CASSPSPSGGGTQYF

size: -
V: TRBV4-1
D: -
J: TRBJ1-6
DNA: TGCGCCAGCAGCCAAGAGGGCCAAGGTACTTCACCCCTCCACTTT
CDR3: CASSQEGQGTSPLHF

size: -
V: TRBV5-4
D: TRBD1
J: TRBJ2-2
DNA: TGTGCCAGCAGCTTGGGACAGGGTAACACCGGGGAGCTGTTTTTT
CDR3: CASSLGQGNTGELFF

size: -
V: TRBV5-1
D: TRBD2
J: TRBJ2-3
DNA: TGCGCCAGCAGCTTAAGTGGACTAGCGGGGGGCACAGATACGCAGTATTTT
CDR3: CASSLSGLAGGTDTQYF

size: -
V: TRBV13
D: TRBD1
J: TRBJ1-1
DNA: TGTGCCAGCAGCTTAGGGGCAGGGGGTTCTTTCTTT
CDR3: CASSLGAGGSFF

size: -
V: TRBV7-8
D: TRBD2
J: TRBJ2-6
DNA: TGTGCCAGCAGCTCGGGACTAGCGGGGGGGTATCAAGAAGCCAACGTCCTGACTTTC
CDR3: CASSSGLAGGYQEANVLTF

size: once
V: TRBV28
D: -
J: TRBJ1-5
DNA: TGTGCCAGCAGTTTTGTCGGACAAAGCAATCAGCCCCAGCATTTT
CDR3: CASSFVGQSNQPQHF

size: -
V: TRBV9
D: TRBD1
J: TRBJ1-4
DNA: TGTGCCAGCAGCGGGACGACAGGGCCGACGGAAAAACTGTTTTTT
CDR3: CASSGTTGPTEKLFF

size: -
V: TRBV30
D: -
J: TRBJ1-4
DNA: TGTGCCTGGGACAGAACTAATGAAAAACTGTTTTTT
CDR3: CAWDRTNEKLFF

size: -
V: TRBV18
D: -
J: TRBJ1-1
DNA: TGTGCCAGCTCACCTCTTAGTTCGGACACTGAAGCTTTCTTT
CDR3: CASSPLSSDTEAFF

size: -
V: TRBV6-1
D: TRBD2
J: TRBJ2-4
DNA: TGTGCCAGCAGTGAAAGGGTCCTAGCGGGACCCAAAAACATTCAGTACTTC
CDR3: CASSERVLAGPKNIQYF

size: -
V: TRBV6-2/TRBV6-3
D: -
J: TRBJ2-7
DNA: TGTGCCAGCAGCCCCGGACTCCTGATCTCCTACGAGCAGTACTTC
CDR3: CASSPGLLISYEQYF

size: -
V: TRBV11-2
D: TRBD2
J: TRBJ2-7
DNA: TGTGCCAGCAGCCTCGAGGGCGGGGGATGGGGTTACGAGCAGTACTTC
CDR3: CASSLEGGGWGYEQYF

size: few
V: TRBV13
D: TRBD1
J: TRBJ1-1
DNA: TGTGCCAGCAGCTTAACCAGGGGGCTCGGCGCTGAAGCTTTCTTT
CDR3: CASSLTRGLGAEAFF

size: few
V: TRBV2
D: -
J: TRBJ2-7
DNA: TGTGCCATCCGTTCAGGCGCCTACGAGCAGTACTTC
CDR3: CAIRSGAYEQYF

size: -
V: TRBV5-4
D: -
J: TRBJ1-2
DNA: TGTGCCAGCACCTTAAAACGTACAGCTAACTATGGCTACACCTTC
CDR3: CASTLKRTANYGYTF

size: -
V: TRBV7-2
D: -
J: TRBJ2-2
DNA: TGTGCCAGCAGCTCCACAGGAAACACCGGGGAGCTGTTTTTT
CDR3: CASSSTGNTGELFF

size: -
V: TRBV5-5
D: TRBD1
J: TRBJ2-2
DNA: TGTGCCAGCAGCCTCGGACAGGGCGGTTCCGGGGAGCTGTTTTTT
CDR3: CASSLGQGGSGELFF

size: -
V: TRBV5-1
D: TRBD1
J: TRBJ2-6
DNA: TGCGCCAGCAGCCATACCGGGACAGGGAACACTGGGGCCAACGTCCTGACTTTC
CDR3: CASSHTGTGNTGANVLTF

size: -
V: TRBV4-2
D: -
J: TRBJ2-3
DNA: TGTGCCAGCAGCCAGGGCCCCTTGACAGATACGCAGTATTTT
CDR3: CASSQGPLTDTQYF

size: -
V: TRBV4-1
D: TRBD2
J: TRBJ2-2
DNA: TGCGCCAGCAGCCTTCGGACTAGCGGGGGAGAGGAGCTGTTTTTT
CDR3: CASSLRTSGGEELFF

size: -
V: TRBV7-9
D: -
J: TRBJ1-2
DNA: TGTGCCAGCAGCTTAGATCTCTATGGCTACACCTTC
CDR3: CASSLDLYGYTF